The source of this T cell receptor beta chain is a study of blood T cell repertoires in COVID-19 (dated by TCRdb to about 2020). About the investigation overall: Samples covering the acute and convalescent phases of COVID-19 were provided by collaborators in the United States, Italy and Spain. The material from the prospective study consisted of cDNA or gDNA derived from T cells, B-cell-depleted T cells, or PBMCs. Deeply sampled blood TCRbeta repertoires from subjects exposed to, actively infected with, or recovered from COVID-19 were included in the dataset. The repertoires were released in a freely available public database meant as a resource for research on the immune response to SARS-CoV-2. Samples came from the ongoing ImmuneRACE study (first 160 participants) plus 1,254 subjects from 6 global collaborators. Sample metadata almost always included a de-identified subject ID, COVID-19 status, age in years and sex. Where HLA class I and class II types were available, the types were taken from metadata supplied by the sample provider, not from assay-based typing.

Looking up the germline V gene yields CDR1 SNHLY and CDR2 FYNNEI. Trimming at the junction amounts to 8 bases on V and 2 bases on J, and the germline ends lie 9 bases apart. The CDR3, cysteine through phenylalanine, is 12 amino acids long. Only the CDR3 portion is preserved as DNA: 36 bases, with reading frame beginning at the first base. Points the paper makes about the study in general: The quantity of clinical and demographic metadata differed by source and by participant and was supplied without curation.

Enrolling through a virtual design, the prospective study's participants ranged in age from roughly 18 to 89 years and lived across 24 United States geographic areas. In the prospective study, participants were assigned to cohorts based on the clinical history participants reported in a screening survey and a study questionnaire. ImmuneRACE Cohort 3 recovered participants were defined by two consecutive negative NP/OP PCR tests, healthcare professional clearance, or symptom resolution. Each participant in the prospective study had whole blood, serum and a nasopharyngeal or oropharyngeal swab collected by mobile phlebotomists. Over a roughly two-month period, participants in the prospective study had the option of providing additional blood draws and questionnaires. Before DNA extraction, prospective study blood samples were shipped either frozen or at room temperature. TCRbeta CDR3 regions were amplified from genomic DNA by means of the immunoSEQ Assay, a bias-controlled multiplex PCR. In the source study's methods: Within the assay, amplification of reference gene primers was used to estimate how many nucleated cells each sample contained. To quantify the absolute abundance of each unique TCRbeta CDR3 rearrangement, sequence reads were collapsed and filtered. For each sample, productive Simpson clonality was calculated by taking the square root of Simpson's diversity index across productive rearrangements. TCRdb re-hosts the immuneACCESS table, in-frame sequences only. Its copies lack some clones; in the studies checked, an unresolved V gene accounts for under half of them, and the cause for the rest is not known. V, J and clone size are those of that table, while D and trimming were read from the DNA. For this sample there are over 400,000 clones; more than 85% appear just once. The ten largest clones add up to more than 7.5% of the sample.

Points on this clone: Its antigen remains unidentified. Per-nucleotide qualities are absent, and no much larger clonotype sits a single base away.

This receptor was taken from a woman aged 55-69 years who had recovered from COVID-19. The receptor chain draws on TRBV2 and TRBJ2-5; the D gene lacks a confident call. Sequencing was carried out using PBMCs or T cells enriched from blood (not recorded which). The sequenced DNA is TGTGCCAGCCTTAGCAAACAAGAGACCCAGTACTTC. The translation is CASLSKQETQYF. Full variable domain (CDR3 extended with the reference TRBV2 and TRBJ2-5 proteins): EPEVTQTPSHQVTQMGQEVILRCVPISNHLYFYWYRQILGQKVEFLVSFYNNEISEKSEIFDDQFSVERPDGSNFTLKIRSTKLEDSAMYFCASLSKQETQYFGPGTRLLVL.